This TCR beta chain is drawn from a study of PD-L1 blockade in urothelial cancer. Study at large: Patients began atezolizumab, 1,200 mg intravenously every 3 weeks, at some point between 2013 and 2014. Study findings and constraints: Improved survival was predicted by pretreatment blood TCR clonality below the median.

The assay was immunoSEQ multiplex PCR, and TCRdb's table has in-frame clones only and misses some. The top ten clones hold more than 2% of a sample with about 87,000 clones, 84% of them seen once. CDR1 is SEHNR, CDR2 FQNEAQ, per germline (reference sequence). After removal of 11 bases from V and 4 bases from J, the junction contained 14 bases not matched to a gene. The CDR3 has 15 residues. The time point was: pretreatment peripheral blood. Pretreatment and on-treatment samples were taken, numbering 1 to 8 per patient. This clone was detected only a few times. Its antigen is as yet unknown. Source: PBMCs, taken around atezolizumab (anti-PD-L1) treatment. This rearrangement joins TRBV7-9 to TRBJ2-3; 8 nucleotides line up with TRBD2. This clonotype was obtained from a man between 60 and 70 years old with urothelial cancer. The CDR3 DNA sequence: TGTGCCGCAGACGGCGGTCGCGGGAGGTCAGATACGCAGTATTTT. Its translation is CAADGGRGRSDTQYF.